Reported below is one TCR beta chain. Participants, roughly 18 to 100 years old, spanned about two dozen US areas. Cohorts were based on clinical histories the participants reported. Original handling: Reference gene primer amplification yielded estimated nucleated cell counts. The assay was immunoSEQ multiplex PCR, and TCRdb's table has in-frame clones only and misses some. Clonal size and the V and J genes are those of that table, whereas D and trimming came from the DNA. The sample lists approximately 140,000 clones; roughly 89% were seen once. The sample originates from a study of blood T cell repertoires in COVID-19. Study overall: Both acute and convalescent COVID-19 samples were obtained from the United States, Italy and Spain.

The germline CDR1 and CDR2 sequences are MGHRA and YSYEKL. This CDR3 region has 16 residues. Trimming removed 1 base from V and 2 bases from J; junction bases left unmatched: 7. The source is a woman aged 50 to 60 who had been exposed to COVID-19. The sample taken for sequencing was PBMCs or T cells enriched from blood (not recorded which). The chain combines TRBV4-1 with TRBJ1-1, with 7 bases identical to TRBD1. Here the CDR3 reads CASSQGGTVLNTEAFF. CDR3 nucleotides: TGCGCCAGCAGCCAAGGGGGGACAGTACTAAACACTGAAGCTTTCTTT.